This is a list of T cell receptor beta chains from one sample in a study of blood T cell repertoires in COVID-19. Libraries were prepared by immunoSEQ multiplex PCR; TCRdb keeps only in-frame clonotypes and omits some of them. The profile shows 180,000 or so clones, around 80% of them singletons. The sequencing sample was made of peripheral blood. Every receptor here comes from a woman older than 75 with COVID-19, enrolled during active disease. Each CDR3 is given with its conserved first and last residue. The D gene is left open where the match is weak. Some rows have no size entry. The others give once, few or many, or a class for an expanded clone.

J gene: TRBJ2-1
CDR3 length: 14
D gene: TRBD2
clone size: .
V gene: TRBV6-4
CDR3 DNA: TGTGCCAGCAGCCCTAGCGGGAGCATGAATGAGCAGTTCTTC
CDR3 protein: CASSPSGSMNEQFF

J gene: TRBJ2-7
CDR3 length: 13
D gene: TRBD2
clone size: .
V gene: TRBV2
CDR3 DNA: TGTGCCAGCAGTGAAGAGCGGGGTGGCGAGCAGTACTTC
CDR3 protein: CASSEERGGEQYF

J gene: TRBJ2-4
CDR3 length: 14
D gene: .
clone size: .
V gene: TRBV4-1
CDR3 DNA: TGCGCCAGCAGCCATCTTCAGGGTAGGGACATTCAGTACTTC
CDR3 protein: CASSHLQGRDIQYF

J gene: TRBJ2-1
CDR3 length: 17
D gene: TRBD2
clone size: .
V gene: TRBV11-3
CDR3 DNA: TGTGCCAGCAGCTCCCAGGGTTGGGGGAGGGTCGGTAATGAGCAGTTCTTC
CDR3 protein: CASSSQGWGRVGNEQFF

J gene: TRBJ2-1
CDR3 length: 19
D gene: .
clone size: .
V gene: TRBV23-1
CDR3 DNA: TGCGCCAGCAGTCAATGGGGAGCGGGCAAACCTAGGCCCTACAATGAGCAGTTCTTC
CDR3 protein: CASSQWGAGKPRPYNEQFF

J gene: TRBJ1-2
CDR3 length: 15
D gene: TRBD1
clone size: .
V gene: TRBV19
CDR3 DNA: TGTGCCAGTAGTACCGCACCGGGACAGGCCTATGGCTACACCTTC
CDR3 protein: CASSTAPGQAYGYTF

J gene: TRBJ2-7
CDR3 length: 15
D gene: .
clone size: .
V gene: TRBV15
CDR3 DNA: TGCGCCACCAGCAGGGACGGACAGAAGGGTTACGAGCAGAACTTC
CDR3 protein: CATSRDGQKGYEQNF

J gene: TRBJ2-1
CDR3 length: 15
D gene: .
clone size: .
V gene: TRBV18
CDR3 DNA: TGTGCCAGCTCACCCGCAGGGGTCAGGTACAATGAGCAGTTCTTC
CDR3 protein: CASSPAGVRYNEQFF

J gene: TRBJ1-5
CDR3 length: 16
D gene: TRBD1
clone size: .
V gene: TRBV5-5
CDR3 DNA: TGTGCCAGCAGCTTAGGACAGGGGGCTCCTAATCAGCCCCAGCATTTT
CDR3 protein: CASSLGQGAPNQPQHF

J gene: TRBJ1-2
CDR3 length: 16
D gene: TRBD1
clone size: once
V gene: TRBV28
CDR3 DNA: TGTGCCAGCAGTTTCACCTCCGAGGGGGCCTACTATGGCTACACCTTC
CDR3 protein: CASSFTSEGAYYGYTF

J gene: TRBJ1-1
CDR3 length: 16
D gene: TRBD1
clone size: .
V gene: TRBV2
CDR3 DNA: TGTGCCAGCAGTCCTCGTCACAGGGGGTCGGGCACTGAAGCTTTCTTT
CDR3 protein: CASSPRHRGSGTEAFF

J gene: TRBJ2-4
CDR3 length: 15
D gene: TRBD2
clone size: .
V gene: TRBV10-3
CDR3 DNA: TGTGCCATCAGCCCGACTAGCGGAGCCAAAAACATTCAGTACTTC
CDR3 protein: CAISPTSGAKNIQYF

J gene: TRBJ2-7
CDR3 length: 18
D gene: TRBD2
clone size: .
V gene: TRBV4-1
CDR3 DNA: TGCGCCAGCAGCCAAGGTGTGCTAGCGGGAAATCCAAGTTTCGAGCAGTACTTC
CDR3 protein: CASSQGVLAGNPSFEQYF

J gene: TRBJ1-2
CDR3 length: 16
D gene: .
clone size: .
V gene: TRBV10-3
CDR3 DNA: TGTGCCATCAGTGAGCCCACCCAAGGGGTTATTTATGGCTACACCTTC
CDR3 protein: CAISEPTQGVIYGYTF

J gene: TRBJ2-2
CDR3 length: 17
D gene: .
clone size: .
V gene: TRBV7-9
CDR3 DNA: TGTGCCAGCAGCCCTACAGGGTTAAGTTTATACACCGGGGAGCTGTTTTTT
CDR3 protein: CASSPTGLSLYTGELFF

J gene: TRBJ1-5
CDR3 length: 15
D gene: .
clone size: .
V gene: TRBV18
CDR3 DNA: TGTGCCAGCTCACCATGGGGGGGAAGCAATCAGCCCCAGCATTTT
CDR3 protein: CASSPWGGSNQPQHF

J gene: TRBJ1-2
CDR3 length: 15
D gene: TRBD1
clone size: .
V gene: TRBV5-5
CDR3 DNA: TGTGCCAGCAGCCCCAGGACAGGGGGCTTAGATGGCTACACCTTC
CDR3 protein: CASSPRTGGLDGYTF

J gene: TRBJ1-6
CDR3 length: 16
D gene: .
clone size: .
V gene: TRBV7-9
CDR3 DNA: TGTGCCAGCAGCTCCTCCTCCGGGGGGCGCGAGTCACCCCTCCACTTT
CDR3 protein: CASSSSSGGRESPLHF

J gene: TRBJ1-1
CDR3 length: 13
D gene: .
clone size: few
V gene: TRBV29-1
CDR3 DNA: TGCAGCGTGGTGACACGGCCTACTACTGAAGCTTTCTTT
CDR3 protein: CSVVTRPTTEAFF

J gene: TRBJ2-1
CDR3 length: 14
D gene: .
clone size: .
V gene: TRBV5-1
CDR3 DNA: TGCGCCAGCAGCGAAAAGGAGAGTCGTAATGAGCAGTTCTTC
CDR3 protein: CASSEKESRNEQFF

J gene: TRBJ1-1
CDR3 length: 15
D gene: TRBD1
clone size: .
V gene: TRBV27
CDR3 DNA: TGTGCCAGCAGTTCAAGGACAGGGCTGAACACTGAAGCTTTCTTT
CDR3 protein: CASSSRTGLNTEAFF

J gene: TRBJ2-5
CDR3 length: 12
D gene: TRBD1
clone size: .
V gene: TRBV27
CDR3 DNA: TGTGCCAGCAGCGGACAGGGGACCCCCCAGTACTTC
CDR3 protein: CASSGQGTPQYF

J gene: TRBJ1-5
CDR3 length: 14
D gene: .
clone size: .
V gene: TRBV6-2/TRBV6-3
CDR3 DNA: TGTGCCAGCAGTTACTCGATGGGGAGTCAGCCCCAGCATTTT
CDR3 protein: CASSYSMGSQPQHF

J gene: TRBJ1-5
CDR3 length: 17
D gene: .
clone size: .
V gene: TRBV1
CDR3 DNA: TGCACCAGCAGCGCCGACCGGGATGGAGGAATGAATCAGCCCCAGCATTTT
CDR3 protein: CTSSADRDGGMNQPQHF

J gene: TRBJ2-7
CDR3 length: 17
D gene: .
clone size: .
V gene: TRBV6-6
CDR3 DNA: TGTGCCAGCAGTCGCGGCATACAGGGTTTGGGCCCCTACGAGCAGTACTTC
CDR3 protein: CASSRGIQGLGPYEQYF

J gene: TRBJ1-6
CDR3 length: 15
D gene: .
clone size: .
V gene: TRBV6-6
CDR3 DNA: TGTGCCAGCAGTTACGCGCAGGGTGGGAATTCACCCCTCCACTTT
CDR3 protein: CASSYAQGGNSPLHF

J gene: TRBJ1-4
CDR3 length: 15
D gene: TRBD1
clone size: .
V gene: TRBV6-5
CDR3 DNA: TGTGCCAGCACCGACAGGGGGGGCCCTAATGAAAAACTGTTTTTT
CDR3 protein: CASTDRGGPNEKLFF

J gene: TRBJ1-1
CDR3 length: 15
D gene: .
clone size: .
V gene: TRBV7-3
CDR3 DNA: TGTGCCAGCAGCTTAAACCCGTCGGGGAACACTGAAGCTTTCTTT
CDR3 protein: CASSLNPSGNTEAFF

J gene: TRBJ2-6
CDR3 length: 20
D gene: .
clone size: .
V gene: TRBV10-3
CDR3 DNA: TGTGCCATCAGTGACGGGACAAACCTTCGGTCTCTCTCTGGGGCCAACGTCCTGACTTTC
CDR3 protein: CAISDGTNLRSLSGANVLTF

J gene: TRBJ2-5
CDR3 length: 14
D gene: .
clone size: .
V gene: TRBV24-1
CDR3 DNA: TGTGCCACCAGTGATCCCGGCGCGGCGGAGACCCAGTACTTC
CDR3 protein: CATSDPGAAETQYF

J gene: TRBJ1-4
CDR3 length: 14
D gene: .
clone size: .
V gene: TRBV15
CDR3 DNA: TGTGCCACCAGCCCTATCAGGGCGAATGAAAAACTGTTTTTT
CDR3 protein: CATSPIRANEKLFF

J gene: TRBJ2-7
CDR3 length: 13
D gene: .
clone size: .
V gene: TRBV6-5
CDR3 DNA: TGTGCCAGCAGTTCAACTAGATTTCACGAGCAGTACTTC
CDR3 protein: CASSSTRFHEQYF

J gene: TRBJ2-1
CDR3 length: 14
D gene: TRBD2
clone size: .
V gene: TRBV2
CDR3 DNA: TGTGCCAGCCGCCGGACTAGCGGGGGCAATGAGCAGTTCTTC
CDR3 protein: CASRRTSGGNEQFF

J gene: TRBJ1-4
CDR3 length: 17
D gene: TRBD1
clone size: once
V gene: TRBV15
CDR3 DNA: TGTGCCACCAGCACCGCTCATGGGACAGCCCCTAATGAAAAACTGTTTTTT
CDR3 protein: CATSTAHGTAPNEKLFF

J gene: TRBJ2-1
CDR3 length: 13
D gene: .
clone size: once
V gene: TRBV4-3
CDR3 DNA: TGCGCCAGCAGCCAAGATCTGCGCGATGAGCAGTTCTTC
CDR3 protein: CASSQDLRDEQFF

J gene: TRBJ1-2
CDR3 length: 14
D gene: TRBD1
clone size: .
V gene: TRBV5-1
CDR3 DNA: TGCGCCAGCAGCCCCGGGACAGGGGGCGATGGCTACACCTTC
CDR3 protein: CASSPGTGGDGYTF

J gene: TRBJ2-7
CDR3 length: 17
D gene: .
clone size: .
V gene: TRBV21-1
CDR3 DNA: TGTGCCAGCAGCAAAGCCCCCCCCGGGAGGAATTACGGCGAGCAGTACTTC
CDR3 protein: CASSKAPPGRNYGEQYF

J gene: TRBJ2-1
CDR3 length: 16
D gene: .
clone size: .
V gene: TRBV4-3
CDR3 DNA: TGCGCCAGCAGCCAAGAATACCTCCCAGGGTCCAGAGCTCGGTTCTTC
CDR3 protein: CASSQEYLPGSRARFF

J gene: TRBJ1-1
CDR3 length: 13
D gene: TRBD1
clone size: once
V gene: TRBV5-5
CDR3 DNA: TGTGCCAGCAGCTTGGGGACAGGGAAGGAAGCTTTCTTT
CDR3 protein: CASSLGTGKEAFF

J gene: TRBJ2-5
CDR3 length: 15
D gene: .
clone size: .
V gene: TRBV9
CDR3 DNA: TGTGCCAGCAGCGTAGGGGGCGTGCACCAAGAGACCCAGTACTTC
CDR3 protein: CASSVGGVHQETQYF